This T cell receptor (beta chain) was captured in a study of early T cells in non-severe SARS-CoV-2 infection. Study-level background: Chains stayed unpaired after sequencing of bulk RNA from unsorted whole blood.

Notes on the study in general: Anti-spike CD8 responses were favored by VDJdb matching, which missed private and CD4 specificities.

This clonotype showed up just a few times. Antigen specificity is unknown. V was pared by 5 bases and J by 4 bases, with 12 bases between. Germline CDR1 and CDR2: SNHLY and FYNNEI. The CDR3 is made up of 14 amino acids. Individual cDNA molecules carried attached unique molecular identifiers. TCRdb passed the 5' RACE reads through MiXCR, listing each CDR3 protein once. Of approximately 58,000 distinct CDR3 sequences in the sample, around 10% were seen once. What was sequenced was whole blood. This chain connects TRBV2 to TRBJ2-1, with D perhaps given as TRBD1 or TRBD2 (5 bases each). The source of this sequence is an adult who was a healthcare worker with PCR-confirmed SARS-CoV-2 infection or an uninfected control (not recorded which). CDR3 in amino acids: CASSPGTNYNEQFF. In DNA form, the CDR3 reads TGTGCCAGCAGTCCCGGGACCAATTACAATGAGCAGTTCTTC.